The sequence of this T cell receptor (beta chain) was determined in a study of glioma-infiltrating T cells. This CDR3 has 14 residues. The trim removed 2 bases at V and 6 bases at J, leaving 6 bases unmatched. Germline V gene data show CDR1 as LGHDT and CDR2 as YNNKEL (reference sequence). The iRepertoire nested amplicon-rescue multiplex PCR amplified TCR alpha and beta CDR3s from RNA. Each CDR3 protein is one row after TCRdb ran MiXCR on the multiplex PCR reads. The repertoire holds around 130,000 distinct CDR3 sequences, more than 20% seen once, with around a quarter in the top ten. The sample taken for sequencing was glioma tissue, nonneoplastic brain tissue, or PBMCs (not recorded which). The chain joins TRBV3-1 to TRBJ1-2; 7 bases are shared with TRBD1. This clonotype was obtained from a human donor with low-grade glioma or glioblastoma, undergoing nonglioma brain surgery, or in good health (not recorded which). The CDR3 DNA reads TGTGCCAGCAGCCAACTCGGGACAGTGAATGGCTACACCTTC. This sequence encodes CASSQLGTVNGYTF.